The 22 T cell receptor beta chains below were found in one sample sequenced in a study of blood T cells in healthy people across ages. A second roughly 6 to 11 cycle PCR used barcoded and J-beta primers. Via MiXCR, TCRdb re-called the 5' RACE reads, giving one row per CDR3 protein. This table has fewer than 900,000 distinct CDR3 sequences, around 48% appearing once. Sequences were obtained from blood. The receptors originated from an older woman in good health.

This chain joins TRBV4-3 and TRBJ2-3, with a tentative D call TRBD2 (6 bases). Trimming left V 1 base short and J 4 bases short, with 6 bases between. CDR1 and CDR2 (germline): LGHNA, YSLEER. This CDR3 has 13 residues. The CDR3 sequence is CASSQGEADTQYF. The CDR3 DNA reads TGCGCCAGCAGCCAAGGGGAGGCAGATACGCAGTATTTT.

The chain links TRBV29-1 to TRBJ2-6, with 7 positions matching TRBD2. Trimming cost V 6 bases and J 0 bases; bases outside gene matches: 2. The CDR3 length is 14 residues. Germline loops: CDR1 SQVTM, CDR2 ANQGSEA. In DNA form, the CDR3 reads TGCAGCGTCCGGGGGGACTCTGGGGCCAACGTCCTGACTTTC. Protein product: CSVRGDSGANVLTF.

The chain has TRBV5-1 and TRBJ1-1; TRBD1 might be the D (6 bases). The ends were cut back, 3 bases at V and 5 bases at J, with 14 bases in the middle. CDR1 and CDR2 (germline): SGHRS, YFSETQ. The CDR3 sequence is 14 residues long. The CDR3 nucleotides read TGCGCCAGCAGCTCTCAACCGGGGGCGACTGAAGCTTTCTTT. Its protein product is CASSSQPGATEAFF.

This clonotype has more than one count but fewer than ten. This chain joins TRBV5-1 and TRBJ2-1, with 9 positions matching TRBD2. The CDR3 runs to 15 residues. V shed 2 bases and J 7 bases; nucleotides not matched to a gene: 7. CDR1 SGHRS and CDR2 YFSETQ come from the germline V gene. CDR3 in amino acids: CASSFLSGGNNEQFF. The CDR3 DNA reads TGCGCCAGCAGCTTTCTGAGCGGGGGGAATAATGAGCAGTTCTTC.

The chain recombines TRBV7-3 with TRBJ2-5; weak D call: TRBD2 (6 bases). The CDR3 length is 17 residues. CDR1 is SGHTA, CDR2 FQGTGA, per germline. The germline V and J ends were trimmed by 2 bases and 1 base, with 17 bases remaining between them. This chain's CDR3 is CASSLGPRGSGQETQYF. The DNA of the CDR3 is TGTGCCAGCAGCTTAGGTCCTCGGGGGAGCGGCCAAGAGACCCAGTACTTC.

The chain uses TRBV7-9 and TRBJ1-2; 8 nucleotides align to TRBD1. This CDR3 comprises 15 residues. Germline V gives CDR1 SEHNR, CDR2 FQNEAQ (reference sequence). The V and J ends lost 5 bases and 4 bases, in that order; junction bases with no gene match: 9. CDR3 DNA: TGTGCCAGCAGCCCGAGACTCGACAGGGGCTATGGCTACACCTTC. Protein: CASSPRLDRGYGYTF.

The gene calls are TRBV28 and TRBJ2-3; TRBD2 might be the D (5 bases). The CDR3 covers 16 residues. Germline-derived CDR1 and CDR2 are MDHEN and SYDVKM. Trimming cost V 5 bases and J 2 bases, with 17 bases left between them. The CDR3 loop is CASSPGGAGPTDTQYF. The CDR3 DNA reads as TGTGCCAGCAGTCCCGGAGGTGCGGGTCCCACAGATACGCAGTATTTT.

This rearrangement joins TRBV20-1 to TRBJ2-5; 8 positions agree with TRBD2. J was trimmed by 4 bases and V by 5 bases; bases with no gene match: 6. Germline CDR1 DFQATT, CDR2 SNEGSKA (reference sequence). The CDR3 contains 13 residues. CDR3 bases: TGCAGTGCTCCGGGGGGGAGTTTAGAGACCCAGTACTTC. Residues: CSAPGGSLETQYF.

The chain uses TRBV12-3 or TRBV12-4 and TRBJ2-3; 12 nucleotides agree with TRBD2. V shed 6 bases and J 2 bases; nucleotides not matched to a gene: 9. This CDR3 comprises 17 residues. CDR3 protein: CASRPRLAGVITDTQYF. The CDR3 DNA sequence: TGTGCCAGCAGGCCCCGACTAGCGGGAGTGATCACAGATACGCAGTATTTT.

Of note for this clonotype: One end of the junction fails to match germline, which may point to a read error. The V and J genes are TRBV10-3 and TRBJ2-7, with D maybe TRBD2 (5 bases). CDR1 is ENHRY, CDR2 SYGVKD, per germline. The CDR3 contains 12 residues. The CDR3 sequence: CTIRKEGREQYF. The CDR3 coding sequence is TGTACCATCAGGAAAGAGGGTCGCGAGCAGTACTTC.

This rearrangement joins TRBV7-3 to TRBJ2-1; either TRBD1 or TRBD2 may supply D (5 bases each). Trimming took off 5 bases at V and 4 bases at J, with 18 bases between the two ends. From germline, CDR1 is SGHTA and CDR2 FQGTGA. The CDR3 covers 16 residues. CDR3 DNA: TGTGCCAGCAGCCCCCGGTGGGACGGAGAATACAATGAGCAGTTCTTC. Encoded protein: CASSPRWDGEYNEQFF.

The chain has TRBV27 and TRBJ2-5, with TRBD2 matching 11 bases. Gene TRBJ2-1 matches the end of the DNA better, so the J call may be wrong. Per the germline V gene, CDR1 is MNHEY and CDR2 is SMNVEV (reference sequence). The CDR3 is 15 residues long. The CDR3 DNA follows: TGTGCCAGCAGCAGTCCTAGCGGGGGGCACGAGACCCAGTTCTTC. It is translated as CASSSPSGGHETQFF.

A remark on this clonotype: A read error is possible here, since a much larger clone lies one base away. The chain carries TRBV12-3 or TRBV12-4 and TRBJ2-3; D remains unclear. The CDR3 has 13 residues. CDR3 in amino acids: CAGSPQLKDTQYF. The CDR3 DNA sequence: TGTGCCGGCAGTCCCCAACTAAAAGATACGCAGTATTTT.

V is TRBV6-2 or TRBV6-3 and J is TRBJ2-4; 9 bases agree with TRBD2. The tail of the sequence fits TRBJ2-7 better, so the J call may be wrong. This CDR3 has 14 amino acids. CDR1 is MNHEY and CDR2 is SVGEGT in the germline V gene. CDR3 DNA: TGTGCCAGCAGCCATAGCGGGAGTAGGTACGAGCAGTACTTC. Protein: CASSHSGSRYEQYF.

This clonotype was observed a handful of times. V is TRBV11-1 and J is TRBJ2-2; 7 positions agree with TRBD1. CDR3 length: 15 amino acids. Germline-derived CDR1 and CDR2 are SGHAT and FQDESV (reference sequence). V lost 7 bases to trimming and J lost 1 base; unmatched junction nucleotides: 6. The CDR3 DNA sequence: TGTGCCAGCAACAGGGACAGCAGGAACACCGGGGAGCTGTTTTTT. Encoded protein: CASNRDSRNTGELFF.

In the case of this clonotype: Its ends do not fully match the called genes, so a read error is possible. The V gene is TRBV7-8, the J gene TRBJ2-3; D not certain. CDR1 and CDR2 (germline): SGHVS, FQNEAQ. The CDR3 is 15 residues long. The CDR3 region has the DNA TGTGCCAGCAGCTCAAACCCAAGACGCACAGAGACGCAGTATTTT. Translated: CASSSNPRRTETQYF.

The chain employs TRBV20-1 and TRBJ2-4; D possibly corresponds to TRBD2 (6 bases). The DNA matches TRBJ2-7 better at its end, which makes the J call doubtful. The length of the CDR3 is 16 residues. CDR1 DFQATT and CDR2 SNEGSKA come from the germline V gene (reference sequence). CDR3 amino acids: CSARAPHTRGTYEQYF. CDR3 nucleotide sequence: TGCAGTGCTAGGGCACCCCACACGCGGGGCACCTACGAGCAGTACTTC.

The chain has TRBV6-2 or TRBV6-3 and TRBJ2-4; maybe TRBD2 (6 bases). The J call may not be correct, given that the DNA end is closer to TRBJ2-7. Per germline, CDR1 MNHEY and CDR2 SVGEGT. This CDR3 is 15 amino acids long. The CDR3 DNA sequence: TGTGCCAGCAGCACCGCTAGCGTTATCCCCTACGAGCAGTACTTC. Amino acids: CASSTASVIPYEQYF.

About this clonotype itself: Just one base apart from a much larger clone, this may be a read error. V and J are TRBV29-1 and TRBJ2-4; TRBD1 agrees at 9 bases. The closer fit of TRBJ2-7 to the DNA end suggests the J call may be wrong. The CDR3 extends over 14 amino acids. Germline V gives CDR1 SQVTM, CDR2 ANQGSEA. The CDR3 DNA sequence: TGCAGCGCCGATGCGGGACAGGGAGCCTACGAGCAGTACTTC. Protein sequence: CSADAGQGAYEQYF.

The chain links TRBV28 to TRBJ2-5, with D tentatively TRBD2 (5 bases). The end of the DNA fits TRBJ2-7 better, so the J call may be wrong. Germline CDR1 and CDR2: MDHEN and SYDVKM. The CDR3 is made up of 12 amino acids. This CDR3 is CASSLGENEQYF. The CDR3 nucleotides read TGTGCCAGCAGTCTCGGGGAAAACGAGCAGTACTTC.

DNA of the CDR3: TGTGCCAGCAGTATAAGTCGGACCTACGAGCAGTACTTC. Its translation: CASSISRTYEQYF. This chain joins TRBV6-2 or TRBV6-3 and TRBJ2-4; D unresolved. Matching the DNA end better, TRBJ2-7 makes the J call doubtful. Germline lookup yields CDR1 MNHEY and CDR2 SVGEGT. The CDR3 has 13 residues.

This clonotype was counted a few times. V usage is TRBV7-2 and J usage is TRBJ2-5; 11 bases fit TRBD2. CDR3 size: 19 residues. The trim removed 3 bases at V and 5 bases at J, leaving 17 bases unmatched. Germline CDR1 reads SGHTA; CDR2 reads FQGNSA. The CDR3 here is CASSLGLAAGFAGVETQYF. The CDR3 DNA is TGTGCCAGCAGCTTGGGACTAGCGGCAGGGTTTGCCGGGGTGGAGACCCAGTACTTC.